This T cell receptor beta chain was retrieved from a study of blood T cell repertoires in COVID-19. On the study more broadly: The cDNA or gDNA used as material had been derived from T cells, B-cell-depleted T cells, or PBMCs.

TCRdb's copy holds only in-frame clones and misses some; the assay was immunoSEQ multiplex PCR. The sample holds 60,000 to 90,000 clones, around 88% seen once. This clone was recorded once. From germline, CDR1 is MGHRA and CDR2 YSYEKL. V was cut by 4 bases and J by 3 bases, with 16 bases left in between. CDR3 length equals 15 residues. V is TRBV4-1 and J is TRBJ2-7; D is unclear. The source material was peripheral blood. The TCR was taken from a human donor in a cohort sampled during active COVID-19. CDR3 nucleotides: TGCGCCAGCAGCCCCTCGGGTCACACCAACTACGAGCAGTACTTC. It codes for CASSPSGHTNYEQYF.